These T cell receptor beta chains were read from a single sample in a study of cytomegalovirus exposure and HLA in healthy donors. Produced via immunoSEQ multiplex PCR; TCRdb's table is partial and in-frame only. The data show approximately 190,000 clones, about 85% seen once. Sequencing was done on a sample of PBMCs. All receptors come from a man aged 50 to 59 in good health and CMV-seronegative. Each CDR3 is given with its conserved first and last residue. A D gene is named only where the DNA matches it firmly. Expanded clones get a size class; other rows say once, few or many, or leave the size out.

14 . TRBJ1-2 . TRBV7-2 CASSLNQGRSGYTF TGTGCCAGCAGCCTTAACCAGGGGAGAAGTGGCTACACCTTC
14 . TRBJ2-1 . TRBV5-1 CASSLDAVYNEQFF TGCGCCAGCAGCTTGGATGCAGTCTACAATGAGCAGTTCTTC
13 TRBD2 TRBJ2-5 . TRBV7-6 CASSLGLQETQYF TGTGCCAGCAGCCTGGGACTACAGGAGACCCAGTACTTC
15 . TRBJ2-7 once TRBV5-8 CASSPQGWLKGEQYF TGTGCCAGCAGCCCCCAGGGGTGGCTGAAGGGCGAGCAGTACTTC
13 . TRBJ1-2 . TRBV9 CASSVGPGGGYTF TGTGCCAGCAGCGTGGGCCCCGGGGGTGGCTACACCTTC
14 TRBD1 TRBJ2-3 . TRBV7-7 CASSRDRGTDTQYF TGTGCTAGCAGTCGGGACAGGGGCACAGATACGCAGTATTTT
13 . TRBJ2-2 . TRBV27 CASRTGRGGELFF TGTGCCAGCAGAACAGGGAGGGGCGGGGAGCTGTTTTTT
16 . TRBJ2-2 . TRBV7-2 CASSVAGLLNTGELFF TGTGCCAGCAGCGTTGCGGGACTCTTGAACACCGGGGAGCTGTTTTTT
18 . TRBJ2-3 . TRBV12-2 CASRPAPLAGGGTDTQYF TGTGCAAGTCGCCCAGCTCCCCTAGCGGGGGGGGGCACAGATACGCAGTATTTT
14 . TRBJ1-2 few TRBV7-2 CASSPRQAPYGYTF TGTGCCAGCAGCCCCCGACAGGCCCCCTATGGCTACACCTTC